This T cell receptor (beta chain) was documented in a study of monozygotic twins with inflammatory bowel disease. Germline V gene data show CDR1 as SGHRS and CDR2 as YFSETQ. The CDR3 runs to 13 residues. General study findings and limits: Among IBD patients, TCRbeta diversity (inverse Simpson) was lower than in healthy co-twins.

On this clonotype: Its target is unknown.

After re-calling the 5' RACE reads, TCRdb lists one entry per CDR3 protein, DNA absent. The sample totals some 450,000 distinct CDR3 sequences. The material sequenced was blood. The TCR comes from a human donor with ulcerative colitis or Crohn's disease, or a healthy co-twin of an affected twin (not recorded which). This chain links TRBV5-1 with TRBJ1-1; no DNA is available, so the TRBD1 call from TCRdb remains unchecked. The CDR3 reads CASSWGQDTEAFF.